This record looks at one T cell receptor (beta chain) sequence and its context. This sample was taken from a study of blood T cell repertoires in COVID-19. Study at large: Samples of COVID-19 (acute and convalescent) were obtained from the United States, Italy and Spain. The cDNA or gDNA used as material had been derived from T cells, B-cell-depleted T cells, or PBMCs.

Per the authors' pipeline: Scientists estimated how many nucleated cells there were by amplifying reference gene primers. The repertoire was sequenced with immunoSEQ multiplex PCR; TCRdb's copy has only in-frame clones and lacks some. The V and J calls and the clone size are those of that table, but D and trimming were determined from the DNA. Counted here are around 68,000 clones, approximately 90% occurring once; the ten biggest clones make up around 6.7%. Germline loops: CDR1 SGHKS, CDR2 YYEKEE (reference sequence). CDR3 length: 15 amino acids. Trimming removed 4 bases at V and 6 bases at J, with 19 bases between.

The rearrangement links TRBV5-5 to TRBJ1-2, with D unresolved. Sequencing input: peripheral blood. This sequence originates from a woman between 45 and 60 years old with acute or convalescent COVID-19. The CDR3 nucleotides are TGTGCCAGCAGCCTTGGGGTTGCCCCAGCGGATGGCTACACCTTC. Translated, it gives CASSLGVAPADGYTF.